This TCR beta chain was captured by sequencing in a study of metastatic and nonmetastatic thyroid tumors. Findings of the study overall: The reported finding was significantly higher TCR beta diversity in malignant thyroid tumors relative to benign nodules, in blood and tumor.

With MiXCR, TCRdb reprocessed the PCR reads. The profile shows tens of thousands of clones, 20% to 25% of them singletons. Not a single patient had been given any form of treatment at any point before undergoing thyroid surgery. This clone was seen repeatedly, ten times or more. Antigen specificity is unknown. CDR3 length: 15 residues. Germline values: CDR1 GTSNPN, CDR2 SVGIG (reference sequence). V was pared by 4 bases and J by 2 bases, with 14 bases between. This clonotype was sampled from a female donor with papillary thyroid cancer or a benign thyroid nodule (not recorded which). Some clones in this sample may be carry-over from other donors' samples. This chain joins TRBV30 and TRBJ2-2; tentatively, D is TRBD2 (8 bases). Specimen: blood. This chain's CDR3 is CAWNRGLVNTGELFF. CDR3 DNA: TGTGCCTGGAACAGGGGACTAGTCAACACCGGGGAGCTGTTTTTT.